This paragraph covers one TCR beta chain sequence. One end of the junction varies from germline; a read error may be responsible. The data stem from a study of blood T cell repertoires in COVID-19. Across the study: Sites in the United States, Italy and Spain provided acute and convalescent COVID-19 samples. From T cells, B-cell-depleted T cells, or PBMCs came the material, which was cDNA or gDNA.

In the authors' methods: Estimated nucleated cell counts came from reference gene primer amplification. Measured with immunoSEQ multiplex PCR; TCRdb has only the in-frame clones, and not every one. V and J calls and clone size follow that table, whereas D and trimming were derived from the DNA. This sample yields some 110,000 clones, of which around 90% are seen a single time; about 8% belongs to the top ten. The CDR3 covers 14 residues. Looked up from germline, CDR1 is SSHAT and CDR2 is FNYEAQ (reference sequence). Material for sequencing was peripheral blood. This receptor was obtained from a human donor in a cohort sampled during active COVID-19. V is TRBV7-7 and J is TRBJ2-3; 8 bases are shared with TRBD2. CDR3: CASSDNPGGGTQYF. In DNA, the CDR3 is TGTGCTAGCAGCGATAACCCGGGGGGGGGTACGCAGTATTTT.